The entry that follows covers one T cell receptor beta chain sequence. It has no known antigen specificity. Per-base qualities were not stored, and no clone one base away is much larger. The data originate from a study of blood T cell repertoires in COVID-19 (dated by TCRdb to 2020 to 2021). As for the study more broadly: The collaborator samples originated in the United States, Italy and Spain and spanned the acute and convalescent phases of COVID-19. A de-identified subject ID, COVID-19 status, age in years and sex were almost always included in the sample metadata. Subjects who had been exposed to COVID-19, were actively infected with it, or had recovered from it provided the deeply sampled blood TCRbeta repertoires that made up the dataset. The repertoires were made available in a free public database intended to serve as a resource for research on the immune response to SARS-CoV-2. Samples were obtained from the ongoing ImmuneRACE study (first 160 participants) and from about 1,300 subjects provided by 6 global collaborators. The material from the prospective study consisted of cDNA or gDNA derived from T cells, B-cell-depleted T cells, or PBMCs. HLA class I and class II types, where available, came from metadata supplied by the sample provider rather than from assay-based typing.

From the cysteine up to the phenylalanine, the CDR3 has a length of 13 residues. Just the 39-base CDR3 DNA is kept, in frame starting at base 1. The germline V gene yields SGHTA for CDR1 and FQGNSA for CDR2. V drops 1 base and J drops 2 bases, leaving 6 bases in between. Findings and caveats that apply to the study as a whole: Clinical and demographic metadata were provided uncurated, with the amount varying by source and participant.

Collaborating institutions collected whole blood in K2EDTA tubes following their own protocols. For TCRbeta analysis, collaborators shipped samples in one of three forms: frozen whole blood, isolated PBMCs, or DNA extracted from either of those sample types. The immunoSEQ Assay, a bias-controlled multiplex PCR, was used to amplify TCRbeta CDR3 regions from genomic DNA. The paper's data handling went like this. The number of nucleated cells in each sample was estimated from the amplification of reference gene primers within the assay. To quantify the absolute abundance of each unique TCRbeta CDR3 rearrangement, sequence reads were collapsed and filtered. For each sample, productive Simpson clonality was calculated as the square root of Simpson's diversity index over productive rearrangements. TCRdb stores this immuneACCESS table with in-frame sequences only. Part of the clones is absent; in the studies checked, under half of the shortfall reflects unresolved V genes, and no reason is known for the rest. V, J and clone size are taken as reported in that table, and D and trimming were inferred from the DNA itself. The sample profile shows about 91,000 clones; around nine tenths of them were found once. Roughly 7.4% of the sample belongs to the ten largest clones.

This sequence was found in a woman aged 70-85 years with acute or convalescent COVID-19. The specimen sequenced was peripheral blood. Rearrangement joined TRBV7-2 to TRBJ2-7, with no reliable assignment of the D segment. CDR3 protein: CASSLVQAYEQYF. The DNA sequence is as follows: TGTGCCAGCAGCTTAGTGCAGGCCTACGAGCAGTACTTC.